The present entry profiles one TCR beta chain with its context. Its recognized antigen is unknown. Per-base quality was not reported, and no clone a single base away is much larger than it. These data come from a study of cytomegalovirus exposure and HLA in healthy donors (dated by TCRdb to 2016 to 2017). For context, the study as a whole: In an earlier analysis of several hundred of the donors, 250 to 350 Gb of sequence data and roughly 100 million unique TCR beta sequences from about 179 million T cells were reported. Using immunosequencing, the study profiled T cell repertoires from about 650 subjects and related those repertoires to cytomegalovirus serostatus. Typing coverage varied by locus: roughly 629-640 donors for A, B, C, DRB1 and DQB1; approximately 500 for DQA1; about 600 for DPA1; 450 to 480 for DPB1. The aim of the study was to test whether cataloging public T cell receptors could identify signatures of past pathogen exposure. On average, about 240,000 unique TCR beta nucleotide sequences were sequenced per donor among a few hundred genotyped donors of the cohort, with 15% to 20% of those sequences being non-productive. The study combined high-throughput TCR immunosequencing, statistical association of individual TCRs with disease status, and machine learning to predict cytomegalovirus infection status. Donor age, sex, ethnicity and CMV serostatus were compiled alongside the repertoire data. In addition to the first cohort of 650 to 800 subjects, a separate validation cohort of approximately 120 different subjects was used. Several DR-DQ haplotypes were treated as single units for association and clustering because of strong linkage in the cohort. The later analysis used no new phenotypic data to find candidate immune exposures, relying instead on TCR beta sequences and their occurrence across donors. Roughly 300 gigabases of sequencing data and 70 million to 85 million unique TCR sequences were included in an early release covering roughly 600 HLA-typed donors. To decide whether each TCR beta V gene segment behaved as functional or pseudogenic, an earlier analysis of fewer than 750 of the donors relied on high-throughput TCR beta sequencing. Class I and class II HLA loci were covered by the typing at four-digit resolution. A later analysis re-analyzed previously published TCR beta repertoires from 660 or so donors and added high-resolution HLA genotyping to study TCR occurrence patterns. In a later genetic analysis, genome-wide SNP genotypes for about three fifths of the roughly 670 donors were used, and that subset was treated as a discovery cohort. Among the roughly 370 genotyped donors, around 79% belonged to the genetic ancestry cluster associated with self-reported Caucasian donors. All discovery cohort repertoires had been generated using a single sequencing platform. Overall study outcomes, separate from this receptor: Because HLA typing was missing for some donors at each locus, association tests included only the typed subset. Compared with equally common non-associated chains, HLA-associated TCR beta chains in a later analysis were more clonally expanded and had lower generation probabilities. The authors suggested that the approach could potentially be extended to other disease states and immunological phenotypes. When HLA alleles, especially DR and DQ, strongly co-occurred, attributing TCR associations to individual alleles was difficult. According to a later analysis, parvovirus B19, influenza, CMV and Epstein-Barr virus appeared linked to several top co-occurrence clusters. The presence/absence analyses assumed that sequencing depth was roughly uniform across donors, and that assumption may not be true. An association between a missense DCLRE1C variant and V-gene and J-gene trimming of TCR beta chains was found in a later genetic analysis and replicated in an independent cohort. In an earlier analysis of more than 500 of the donors, most TCR beta V segments appeared in productive rearrangements about 87% or about 30% of the time, broadly matching IMGT annotations. Linkage disequilibrium might explain the correlated functional status among segregating V segments, but an unknown experimental factor could not be excluded. This cohort had only TCR beta chains sequenced, and the lack of alpha or paired-chain data limited which features could be detected. The only immune exposure information available for the cohort was CMV serostatus. In a later analysis, TCR association rates were found to vary across HLA loci, with the most associated TCRs seen for DRB1 alleles and the fewest for HLA-C alleles. In both the original and validation cohorts, the classifier was reported to diagnose cytomegalovirus status with high specificity and sensitivity. Across donors, most TCR sequences were observed very rarely, whereas some public TCRs were present in many individuals. A further reported finding was that TCR beta sequences accurately predicted the HLA-A and HLA-B alleles for most subjects in the first cohort. Some IMGT-functional V segments, including TRBV6-2 and TRBV6-3, could not be told apart with the 87-base-pair reads, so those segments were excluded. In the study, 150 to 200 TCR beta chains were listed as associated with cytomegalovirus. A later analysis found that most CMV-associated TCR beta chains appeared HLA-restricted, with HLA associations seemingly driven largely by CMV exposure. A later genetic analysis reported fewer N-insertions in productive TCRs among donors in an Asian-associated ancestry cluster than the roughly 650-donor mean. Three of the identified cytomegalovirus-associated TCR beta chains were confirmed in vitro to be specific for cytomegalovirus antigens. About 17 rarely observed V segments, including chromosome 9 orphons, were excluded from the earlier analysis of several hundred of the donors because counts were too low. A group of highly shared sequence variants was considered likely to be a technical artifact of the sequencing pipeline. In a later analysis, around 17,000 TCR beta sequences were associated with specific HLA alleles at a false discovery rate of 0.05.

The library was made by the immunoSEQ multiplex PCR assay. The multiplex PCR relied on a mix of 60 forward primers for TCR Vbeta segments and 13 reverse primers for TCR Jbeta segments. Amplification of the CDR3 region of rearranged TCR beta genes was performed with a multiplex PCR assay on genomic DNA. The Illumina HiSeq System was used to sequence the amplified TCR beta libraries as 87-base-pair reads. The authors processed their data as follows. A later analysis tallied 75 million to 85 million unique TCR beta chains across the approximately 670 repertoires, and some 10 million of those chains were shared by two or more donors. A nearest-neighbor algorithm error-corrected the raw reads and collapsed the reads into unique sequences, merging closely related sequences to remove PCR and sequencing errors. CDR3 sequences were aligned to IMGT reference sequences to assign V, D and J gene segments. For a sequence to be retained, a match of at least six nucleotides to both a V gene segment and a J gene segment was required. Rearrangements were classified as productive when the CDR3 lacked stop codons and remained in frame with V and J, and all other rearrangements were classified as non-productive. CDR3 was defined by IMGT convention, running from the second conserved V-encoded cysteine to the conserved J-encoded phenylalanine. In an earlier analysis of roughly 580 of the donors, sequences lacking an unambiguous match to a single V gene segment were excluded. In an earlier analysis of about 590 of the donors, a V segment was called functional when productive rearrangements were above 56.7%, and segregating when the standard deviation between donors exceeded 5%. A statistical classification framework was developed to diagnose cytomegalovirus status using the catalog of TCR beta chain sequences. A later analysis assigned V and J genes by comparing TCR nucleotide sequences with IMGT/GENE-DB human TR gene sequences. Using the TCRdist pipeline, a later analysis assigned CDR3 sequences along with most-parsimonious VDJ recombination scenarios. In a later analysis, each TCR beta chain was defined by its CDR3 amino acid sequence together with its V-gene family, and reads without a unique V-gene family were excluded. In a later analysis, 450 to 600 highly shared, low-generation-probability nucleotide sequences were removed to address suspected cross-contamination and a sequencing artifact. For each public chain, a later analysis derived a clonal expansion index from normalized ranks of inferred template counts within each repertoire. In a later analysis, generation probabilities were computed with a VDJ recombination model fitted to out-of-frame rearrangements, and the resulting probabilities were checked against IGoR. In a later analysis, TCR-TCR, TCR-HLA and TCR-CMV co-occurrence was scored with hypergeometric tests, and a repertoire-size bias correction was applied to TCR pairs. A later analysis estimated false discovery rates by permuting HLA or CMV assignments 20 times. In a later analysis, co-occurring TCRs were grouped using DBSCAN, and TCRdist sequence similarity was added for clustering within HLA-allele-positive subsets. Repertoires with fewer than 30,000 or more than 120,000 public chains, plus five repertoires with anomalous nucleotide sharing, were excluded from co-occurrence clustering. TCRdb limited this immuneACCESS table to in-frame rearrangements with V and J called. A share of clones is missing; checked studies link under half to unresolved V genes, and the rest is unexplained. The DNA gave D and trimming, while V, J and clone size come from that table. Recorded for this sample are some 140,000 clones; roughly 80% of them occurred a single time. The top ten constitute less than 8.5% of the sample.

The cohort was made up of 666 healthy bone marrow donors. At the time of sampling, every cohort member was nominally healthy, though immune exposures that went unrecorded were likely present. The donor was CMV seropositive and was included in the group of 300 or so seropositive cohort members. A peripheral blood sample was provided by each donor, and peripheral blood mononuclear cells were used for TCR beta sequencing. Genomic DNA extraction from the blood cell samples was performed with the Qiagen DNeasy Blood Extraction Kit. Between the V and J ends, shortened by 6 bases and 11 bases respectively, the junction contains 25 bases. CDR1 and CDR2, looked up from the germline V gene, are MDHEN and SYDVKM. Taken from cysteine to phenylalanine, the CDR3 has 15 residues. The entry retains the CDR3 DNA only, 45 bases that are in frame from base 1.

The clonotype was recovered from a man aged 30 to 45 in good health and CMV-seropositive. The rearranged segments are TRBV28 and TRBJ2-5; TRBD2 could be the D gene, as 5 bases match. The sequenced sample consisted of PBMCs. The CDR3 protein sequence reads: CASRLGLGLEYLQYF. DNA sequence: TGTGCCAGCAGACTCGGACTGGGTTTAGAGTACTTACAGTACTTC.